Given below is one TCR beta chain in context. This record comes from a study of T cells in Graves' hyperthyroidism and ophthalmopathy. When ophthalmopathy did not progress within 18 months, Graves' hyperthyroidism was considered stable. Clinicians diagnosed patients from clinical symptoms, serum thyroxine and TRAb, thyroid ultrasound and orbital computed tomography. Cells are PBMCs isolated from around 9.4 ml of fresh blood. Germline assignment: CDR1 MNHEY and CDR2 SMNVEV (reference sequence). The germline V and J ends were trimmed by 6 bases and 0 bases, with 11 bases remaining between them. The CDR3 runs to 15 residues. The TCR beta CDR3 regions underwent amplification using RNA transcripts as the source. HTBI primers were employed in a first-round RT-PCR of the TCR CDR3. From the multiplex PCR reads, TCRdb called clonotypes with MiXCR, one entry per CDR3 protein. The sample has about 420,000 distinct CDR3 sequences; about a sixth are singletons.

The clonotype was recovered from a woman aged 18-35 years with Graves' hyperthyroidism. V and J are TRBV27 and TRBJ1-4; D not resolved. The sequenced sample was blood. The CDR3 nucleotides are TGTGCCAGCAGGGATTCAGCGGCAACTAATGAAAAACTGTTTTTT. This gives the protein CASRDSAATNEKLFF.